The clone carrying this T cell receptor (beta chain) was counted once. In the study's own analysis: ImmunoSEQ supplied junction-only sequences lacking quality scores, so filtering was different. Only in-frame clones appear in the TCRdb table, and some are missing; sequencing was by immunoSEQ multiplex PCR. The V and J calls and clone size come from that table; D and trimming were worked out from the DNA. The sample comprises just over 2,000,000 clones, about 95% of which are singletons, and 0.1% to 0.15% rests with the top ten. The sample originates from a study of shared clonotypes between healthy human individuals. What was sequenced was naive CD4+ T cells sorted from blood. Indicated subset: CD45RA+ positively selected. The source of this sequence is a man between 18 and 29 years old in good health.

CDR3 in DNA: TGTGCCAGCTCACCACAGAACAGACCCTACGAGCAGTACTTC. Amino acid sequence: CASSPQNRPYEQYF. V gene TRBV18 combines with J gene TRBJ2-7; D is ambiguous. Germline V CDR1 and CDR2: KGHSH, LQKENI. The CDR3 spans 14 residues. V was trimmed by 1 base and J by 2 bases, leaving 9 bases between them.